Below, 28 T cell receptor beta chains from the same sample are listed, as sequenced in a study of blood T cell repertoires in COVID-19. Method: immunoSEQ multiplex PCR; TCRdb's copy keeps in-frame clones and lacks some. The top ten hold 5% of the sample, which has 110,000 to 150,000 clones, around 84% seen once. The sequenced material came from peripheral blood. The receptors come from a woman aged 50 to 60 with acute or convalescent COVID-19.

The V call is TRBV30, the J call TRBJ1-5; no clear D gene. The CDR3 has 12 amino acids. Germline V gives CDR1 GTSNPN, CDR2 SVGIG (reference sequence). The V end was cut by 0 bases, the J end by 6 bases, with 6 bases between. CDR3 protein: CAWSVRSQPQHF. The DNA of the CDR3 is TGTGCCTGGAGTGTACGCAGTCAGCCCCAGCATTTT.

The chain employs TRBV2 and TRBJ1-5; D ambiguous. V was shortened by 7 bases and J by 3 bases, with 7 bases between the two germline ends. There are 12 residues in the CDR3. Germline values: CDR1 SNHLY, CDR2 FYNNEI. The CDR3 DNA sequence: TGTGCCAGCACAGGACTCAATCAGCCCCAGCATTTT. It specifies CASTGLNQPQHF.

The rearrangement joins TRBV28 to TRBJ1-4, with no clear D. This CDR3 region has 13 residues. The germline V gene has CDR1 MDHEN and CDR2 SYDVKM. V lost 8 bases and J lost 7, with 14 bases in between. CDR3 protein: CASVGSPSEKLFF. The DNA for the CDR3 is TGTGCCAGCGTTGGCAGTCCCTCTGAAAAACTGTTTTTT.

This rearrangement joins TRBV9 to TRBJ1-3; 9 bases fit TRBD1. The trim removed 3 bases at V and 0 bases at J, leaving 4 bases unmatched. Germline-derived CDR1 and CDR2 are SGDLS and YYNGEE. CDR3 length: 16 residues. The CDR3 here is CASSGTGASSGNTIYF. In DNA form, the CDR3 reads TGTGCCAGCAGCGGGACAGGGGCCAGCTCTGGAAACACCATATATTTT.

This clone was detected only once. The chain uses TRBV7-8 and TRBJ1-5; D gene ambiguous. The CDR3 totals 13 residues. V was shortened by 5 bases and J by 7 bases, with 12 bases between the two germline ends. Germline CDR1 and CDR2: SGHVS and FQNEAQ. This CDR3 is CASSPSREQPQHF. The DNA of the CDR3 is TGTGCCAGCAGCCCCTCCCGAGAACAGCCCCAGCATTTT.

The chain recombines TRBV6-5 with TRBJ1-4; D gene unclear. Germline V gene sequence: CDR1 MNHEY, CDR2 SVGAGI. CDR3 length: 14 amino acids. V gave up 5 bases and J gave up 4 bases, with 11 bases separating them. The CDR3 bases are TGTGCCAGCAGTACAAATGGAGTTAATGAAAAACTGTTTTTT. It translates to CASSTNGVNEKLFF.

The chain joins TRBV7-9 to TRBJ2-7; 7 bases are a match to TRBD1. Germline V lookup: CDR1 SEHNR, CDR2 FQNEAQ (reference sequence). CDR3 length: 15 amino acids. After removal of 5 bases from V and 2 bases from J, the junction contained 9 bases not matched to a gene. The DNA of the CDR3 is TGTGCCAGCAGCCCAGAGACAGGGCGCCCCTACGAGCAGTACTTC. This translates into CASSPETGRPYEQYF. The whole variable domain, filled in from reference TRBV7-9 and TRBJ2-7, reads DTGVSQNPRHKITKRGQNVTFRCDPISEHNRLYWYRQTLGQGPEFLTYFQNEAQLEKSRLLSDRFSAERPKGSFSTLEIQRTEQGDSAMYLCASSPETGRPYEQYFGPGTRLTVT.

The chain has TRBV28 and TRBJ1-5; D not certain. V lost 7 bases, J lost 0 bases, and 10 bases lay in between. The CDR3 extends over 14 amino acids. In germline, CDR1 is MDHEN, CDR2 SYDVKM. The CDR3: CASIEVNSNQPQHF. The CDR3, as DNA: TGTGCCAGCATCGAGGTAAATAGCAATCAGCCCCAGCATTTT.

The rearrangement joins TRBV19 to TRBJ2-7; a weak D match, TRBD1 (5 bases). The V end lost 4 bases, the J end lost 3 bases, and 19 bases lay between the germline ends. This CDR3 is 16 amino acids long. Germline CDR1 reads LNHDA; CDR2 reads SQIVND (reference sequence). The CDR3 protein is CASSKYSPSRGYEQYF. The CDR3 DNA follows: TGTGCCAGTAGTAAATATAGTCCCTCAAGGGGCTACGAGCAGTACTTC.

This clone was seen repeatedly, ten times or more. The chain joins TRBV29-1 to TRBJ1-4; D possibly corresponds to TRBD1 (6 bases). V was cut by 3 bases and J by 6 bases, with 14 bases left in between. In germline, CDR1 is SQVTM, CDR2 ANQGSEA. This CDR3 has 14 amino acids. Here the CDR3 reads CSVDTGNGDEKLFF. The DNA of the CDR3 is TGCAGCGTTGATACAGGGAATGGGGATGAAAAACTGTTTTTT.

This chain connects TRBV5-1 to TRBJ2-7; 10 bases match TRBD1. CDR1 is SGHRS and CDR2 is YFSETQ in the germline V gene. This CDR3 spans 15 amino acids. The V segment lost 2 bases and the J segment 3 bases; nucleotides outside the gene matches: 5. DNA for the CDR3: TGCGCCAGCAGCTTCCGGGACAGGGGCTTCTACGAGCAGTACTTC. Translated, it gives CASSFRDRGFYEQYF.

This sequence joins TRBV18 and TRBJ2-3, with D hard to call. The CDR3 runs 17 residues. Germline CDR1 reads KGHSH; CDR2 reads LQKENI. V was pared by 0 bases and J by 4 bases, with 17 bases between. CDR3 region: CASSPPYEISSADTQYF. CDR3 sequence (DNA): TGTGCCAGCTCACCACCGTACGAAATTTCATCGGCAGATACGCAGTATTTT. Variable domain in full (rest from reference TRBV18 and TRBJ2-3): NAGVMQNPRHLVRRRGQEARLRCSPMKGHSHVYWYRQLPEEGLKFMVYLQKENIIDESGMPKERFSAEFPKEGPSILRIQQVVRGDSAAYFCASSPPYEISSADTQYFGPGTRLTVL.

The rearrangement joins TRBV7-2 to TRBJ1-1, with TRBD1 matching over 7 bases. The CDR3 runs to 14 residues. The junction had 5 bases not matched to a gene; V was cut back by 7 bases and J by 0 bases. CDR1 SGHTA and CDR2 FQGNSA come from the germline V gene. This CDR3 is CASNRGSLNTEAFF. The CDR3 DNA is TGTGCCAGCAACAGGGGCAGTCTGAACACTGAAGCTTTCTTT.

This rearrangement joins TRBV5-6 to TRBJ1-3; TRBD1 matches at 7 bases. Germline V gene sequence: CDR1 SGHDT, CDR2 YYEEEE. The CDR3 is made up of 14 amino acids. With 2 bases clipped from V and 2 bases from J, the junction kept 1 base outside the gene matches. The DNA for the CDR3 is TGTGCCAGCAGCTTAGACAGGGCTGGAAACACCATATATTTT. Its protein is CASSLDRAGNTIYF.

The CDR3 reads CSSRRGTEDTDTQYF. In nucleotides, the CDR3 is TGCAGCTCCCGCCGGGGGACAGAAGACACAGATACGCAGTATTTT. The chain is built from TRBV29-1 and TRBJ2-3; tentative D call: TRBD1 (7 bases). Per germline, CDR1 SQVTM and CDR2 ANQGSEA. Trimming took off 8 bases at V and 2 bases at J, with 20 bases between the two ends. This CDR3 has 15 amino acids.

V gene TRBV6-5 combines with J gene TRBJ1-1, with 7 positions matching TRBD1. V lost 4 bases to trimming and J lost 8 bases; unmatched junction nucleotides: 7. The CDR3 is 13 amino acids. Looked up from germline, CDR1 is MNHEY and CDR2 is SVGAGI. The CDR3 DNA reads TGTGCCAGCAGTTTTCTGGCGACAGGGGAAGCTTTCTTT. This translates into CASSFLATGEAFF.

CDR3 bases: TGTGCCAGTAGTATCGTTCAGCGGGGGGGCTACTACAATGAGCAGTTCTTC. It encodes CASSIVQRGGYYNEQFF. This rearrangement joins TRBV19 to TRBJ2-1; 10 bases are shared with TRBD2. CDR3 length: 17 residues. With 3 bases clipped from V and 3 bases from J, the junction kept 8 bases outside the gene matches. Looked up from germline, CDR1 is LNHDA and CDR2 is SQIVND (reference sequence). Combining the CDR3 with reference TRBV19 and TRBJ2-1 gives the whole variable domain DGGITQSPKYLFRKEGQNVTLSCEQNLNHDAMYWYRQDPGQGLRLIYYSQIVNDFQKGDIAEGYSVSREKKESFPLTVTSAQKNPTAFYLCASSIVQRGGYYNEQFFGPGTRLTVL.

In DNA, the CDR3 is TGTGCCAGCAGTTTATCTGGCAGGGAGGGCGGCTACACCTTC. It is translated as CASSLSGREGGYTF. The genes are TRBV28 and TRBJ1-2; a possible D gene is TRBD1 (5 bases). Looked up from germline, CDR1 is MDHEN and CDR2 is SYDVKM. Trimming left V 1 base short and J 8 bases short, with 14 bases between. CDR3 length equals 14 residues.

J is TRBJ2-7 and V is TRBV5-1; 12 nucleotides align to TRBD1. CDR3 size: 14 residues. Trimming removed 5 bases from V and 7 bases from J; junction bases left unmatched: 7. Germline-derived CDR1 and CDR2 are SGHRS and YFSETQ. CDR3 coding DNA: TGCGCCAGCAGTAGGGACAGGGGGCTGGGGGAGCAGTACTTC. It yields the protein CASSRDRGLGEQYF.

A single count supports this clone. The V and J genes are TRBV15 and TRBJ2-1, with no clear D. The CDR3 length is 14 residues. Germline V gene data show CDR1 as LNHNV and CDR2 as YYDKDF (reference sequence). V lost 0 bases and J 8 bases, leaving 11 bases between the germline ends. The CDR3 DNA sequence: TGTGCCACCAGCAGAGATACGGGTGGTTATGAGCAGTTCTTC. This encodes CATSRDTGGYEQFF.

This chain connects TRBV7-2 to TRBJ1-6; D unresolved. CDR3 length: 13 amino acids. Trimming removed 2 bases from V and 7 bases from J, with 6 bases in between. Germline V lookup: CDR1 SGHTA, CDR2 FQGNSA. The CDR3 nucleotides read TGTGCCAGCAGCTTACTCGGGAATTCACCCCTCCACTTT. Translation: CASSLLGNSPLHF.

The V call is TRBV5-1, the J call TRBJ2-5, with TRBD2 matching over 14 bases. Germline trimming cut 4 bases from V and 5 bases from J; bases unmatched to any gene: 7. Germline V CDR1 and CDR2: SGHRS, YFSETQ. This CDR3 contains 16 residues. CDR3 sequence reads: CASSGTSGGPGETQYF. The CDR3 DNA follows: TGCGCCAGCAGCGGGACTAGCGGGGGCCCAGGGGAGACCCAGTACTTC. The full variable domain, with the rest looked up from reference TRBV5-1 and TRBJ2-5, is KAGVTQTPRYLIKTRGQQVTLSCSPISGHRSVSWYQQTPGQGLQFLFEYFSETQRNKGNFPGRFSGRQFSNSRSEMNVSTLELGDSALYLCASSGTSGGPGETQYFGPGTRLLVL.

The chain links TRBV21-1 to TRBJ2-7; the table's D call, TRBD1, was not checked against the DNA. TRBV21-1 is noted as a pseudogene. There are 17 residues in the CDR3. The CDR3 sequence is CASSKENGDRGLHEQYF. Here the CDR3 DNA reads TGTGCCAGCAGCAAAGAGAATGGGGACAGGGGGCTCCACGAGCAGTACTTC.

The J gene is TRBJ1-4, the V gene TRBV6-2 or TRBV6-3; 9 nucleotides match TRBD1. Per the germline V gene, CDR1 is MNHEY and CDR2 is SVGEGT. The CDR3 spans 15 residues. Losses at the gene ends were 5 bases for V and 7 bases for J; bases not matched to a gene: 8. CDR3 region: CASSEHGTGSEKLFF. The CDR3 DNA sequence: TGTGCCAGCAGTGAGCACGGGACAGGGAGTGAAAAACTGTTTTTT.

The CDR3 here is CASSRDRANSPLHF. The CDR3 nucleotides read TGCGCCAGCAGCCGAGACAGGGCCAATTCACCCCTCCACTTT. The chain combines TRBV4-3 with TRBJ1-6; 7 bases line up with TRBD1. CDR3 length: 14 residues. From germline, CDR1 is LGHNA and CDR2 YSLEER. The junction had 4 bases not matched to a gene; V was cut back by 4 bases and J by 7 bases.

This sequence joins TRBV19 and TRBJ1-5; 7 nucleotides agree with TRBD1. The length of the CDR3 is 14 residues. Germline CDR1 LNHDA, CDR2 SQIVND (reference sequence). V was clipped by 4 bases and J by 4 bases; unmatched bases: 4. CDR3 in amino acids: CASSTTGLNQPQHF. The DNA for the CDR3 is TGTGCCAGTAGTACGACAGGGCTAAATCAGCCCCAGCATTTT.

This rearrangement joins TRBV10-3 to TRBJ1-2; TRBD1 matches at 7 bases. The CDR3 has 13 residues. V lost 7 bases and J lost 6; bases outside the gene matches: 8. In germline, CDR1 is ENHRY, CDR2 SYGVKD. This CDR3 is CAITPTGDDGYTF. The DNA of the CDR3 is TGTGCCATCACCCCAACAGGGGACGATGGCTACACCTTC.

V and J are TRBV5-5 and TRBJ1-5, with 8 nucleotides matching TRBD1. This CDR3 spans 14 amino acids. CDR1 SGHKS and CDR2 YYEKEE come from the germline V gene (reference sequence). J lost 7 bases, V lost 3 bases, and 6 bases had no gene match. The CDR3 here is CASSSADRGQPQHF. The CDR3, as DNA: TGTGCCAGCAGCTCAGCTGACAGGGGCCAGCCCCAGCATTTT.